The present T cell receptor beta chain was sequenced within a study of CD8+ T cells in alopecia areata. Overall study: Treatment comprised oral tofacitinib, 5 to 10 mg twice daily, in treated patients.

Per the germline V gene, CDR1 is MNHEY and CDR2 is SMNVEV (reference sequence). The CDR3 length is 15 residues. The V segment lost 2 bases and the J segment 7 bases; nucleotides outside the gene matches: 10. After isolation, RNA underwent reverse transcription to generate cDNA as the sequencing template. TCRdb keeps only in-frame clones here, not all; method: immunoSEQ multiplex PCR. This table holds about 140,000 clones, 80% to 90% found once. Of note for this clone: Antigen: not known.

Study outcomes and limitations: Although TCR sharing was seen in mice, sharing across patients was less clear, possibly for HLA-related reasons.

Treatment indicated: oral pan-JAK inhibitor, 5-10 mg twice daily. Peripheral blood, together with lesional scalp punch biopsies, was collected from alopecia areata patients. Specimen: CD8+ T cells sorted from blood, collected at week 4, from a patient treated with tofacitinib. The sequence was obtained from a human donor with alopecia areata. This chain joins TRBV27 and TRBJ2-5; 7 bases line up with TRBD2. CDR3 DNA: TGTGCCAGCAGTTTAGCGGGGGACCCGTGGGGGACCCAGTACTTC. Translating it yields CASSLAGDPWGTQYF.